This T cell receptor beta chain was sequenced for a study of blood T cell repertoires in COVID-19. Study summary: Specimens from acute and convalescent COVID-19 originated in the United States, Italy and Spain. Sample material is recorded as cDNA or gDNA derived from T cells, B-cell-depleted T cells, or PBMCs.

Source study methods: For nucleated cells, counts were estimated from reference gene primer amplification. Profiled with immunoSEQ multiplex PCR; TCRdb holds only in-frame clones, not every one. The DNA was the basis for D and trimming; V, J and clone size are from that table. The data hold tens of thousands of clones, with approximately 84% observed a single time. V was clipped by 6 bases and J by 4 bases, with 15 bases between them. Germline V gives CDR1 MDHEN, CDR2 SYDVKM. This CDR3 has 14 residues. A few counts support this clone. The sequencing sample was made of peripheral blood. The sequence came from a human donor in a cohort sampled during active COVID-19. The rearrangement joins TRBV28 to TRBJ1-2; D gene unclear. CDR3 sequence (DNA): TGTGCCAGCAGATTAGGTACCACGGTCTATGGCTACACCTTC. As protein: CASRLGTTVYGYTF.